The 5 T cell receptor beta chains reported below all come from one sample, sequenced in a study of blood T cell repertoires in COVID-19. Sequencing used immunoSEQ multiplex PCR; TCRdb keeps in-frame clones, though not all of them. This sample has about 220,000 clones, with less than 85% found just once. The sequencing sample was made of peripheral blood. These receptor sequences come from a woman of 80 years or more with acute or convalescent COVID-19.

The chain carries TRBV18 and TRBJ2-5, with D possibly being TRBD2 (5 bases). V gave up 2 bases and J gave up 5 bases, with 15 bases separating them. The CDR3 sequence is 15 residues long. Per germline, CDR1 KGHSH and CDR2 LQKENI. The CDR3 sequence: CASSPGGIPRETQYF. The CDR3 DNA is TGTGCCAGCTCACCAGGAGGCATCCCTAGGGAGACCCAGTACTTC.

This CDR3 reads CASRTDRFSDLGNTIYF. The CDR3 DNA is TGTGCCAGCAGAACGGACAGGTTCAGTGATCTAGGAAACACCATATATTTT. V gene TRBV9 combines with J gene TRBJ1-3, with TRBD1 matching over 7 bases. CDR3 length: 17 amino acids. Trimming at V came to 5 bases and at J to 4 bases, leaving 15 bases not matched to a gene. Germline V CDR1 and CDR2: SGDLS, YYNGEE.

This chain links TRBV5-8 with TRBJ2-5; tentatively, D is TRBD2 (5 bases). The CDR3 runs 14 residues. Trimming took 0 bases from V and 1 from J, leaving 7 bases between them. Germline V gene data show CDR1 as SGHTS and CDR2 as YDEGEE. The CDR3 sequence: CASSLGTAQETQYF. The DNA for the CDR3 is TGTGCCAGCAGCTTGGGGACTGCCCAAGAGACCCAGTACTTC.

The rearrangement joins TRBV9 to TRBJ1-1, with TRBD1 identical over 7 bases. Unmatched junction bases numbered 6, after V lost 3 bases and J lost 1 base. The CDR3 has 15 residues. CDR1 and CDR2 (germline): SGDLS, YYNGEE. DNA for the CDR3: TGTGCCAGCAGCGGGCGACAGGGATCGAACACTGAAGCTTTCTTT. Its translation: CASSGRQGSNTEAFF.

The chain couples TRBV9 to TRBJ2-5; 7 nucleotides agree with TRBD2. V was pared by 4 bases and J by 4 bases, with 7 bases of the junction left unmatched. Per germline, CDR1 SGDLS and CDR2 YYNGEE. This CDR3 spans 14 amino acids. The CDR3 reads CASSPQGGRETQYF. CDR3 sequence (DNA): TGTGCCAGCAGCCCGCAGGGAGGGAGAGAGACCCAGTACTTC.